The 24 T cell receptor beta chains listed next were all sequenced from one sample in a study of CD8+ T cells in alopecia areata. Following RNA extraction, reverse transcription yielded cDNA that acted as the sequencing template. Using immunoSEQ multiplex PCR, the repertoire was profiled, and TCRdb retains in-frame clones only, with some absent. The sample has some 170,000 clones, roughly 63% seen once. The sample's treatment: oral pan-JAK inhibitor, 5-10 mg twice daily. The starting material was CD4+ T cells sorted from blood, obtained at approximately week 60, from a patient treated with tofacitinib. These receptors originate from a human donor with alopecia areata.

The V gene is TRBV7-2, the J gene TRBJ1-4, with 9 bases matching TRBD1. Trimming took 3 bases from V and 10 from J; bases not matched to a gene: 9. CDR1 and CDR2 from the germline V gene are SGHTA and FQGNSA. The CDR3 runs to 15 residues. CDR3 in amino acids: CASSFRTGQGGKLFF. In nucleotides, the CDR3 is TGTGCCAGCAGCTTCCGTACGGGACAGGGCGGAAAACTGTTTTTT. The full variable domain, in which reference TRBV7-2 and TRBJ1-4 provide the parts outside the CDR3, is GAGVSQSPSNKVTEKGKDVELRCDPISGHTALYWYRQSLGQGLEFLIYFQGNSAPDKSGLPSDRFSAERTGGSVSTLTIQRTQQEDSAVYLCASSFRTGQGGKLFFGSGTQLSVL.

This clone was seen a handful of times. The genes are TRBV29-1 and TRBJ1-1; 10 bases line up with TRBD1. V was clipped by 6 bases and J by 7 bases; unmatched bases: 11. The CDR3 loop spans 14 amino acids. Germline V gives CDR1 SQVTM, CDR2 ANQGSEA. The CDR3 reads CSVPGQGGSSEAFF. CDR3 nucleotide sequence: TGCAGCGTCCCTGGACAGGGGGGTAGTAGTGAAGCTTTCTTT.

J is TRBJ2-5 and V is TRBV5-1, with unresolved D. In germline, CDR1 is SGHRS, CDR2 YFSETQ. The CDR3 extends over 13 amino acids. V was pared by 3 bases and J by 5 bases, with 11 bases between. CDR3: CASSSQSGETQYF. The CDR3 DNA reads TGCGCCAGCAGCTCCCAGTCCGGGGAGACCCAGTACTTC.

The J gene is TRBJ2-3, the V gene TRBV15, with D perhaps given as TRBD1 or TRBD2 (5 bases each). V was shortened by 5 bases and J by 0 bases, with 15 bases between the two germline ends. CDR1 and CDR2 (germline): LNHNV, YYDKDF (reference sequence). The CDR3 totals 16 residues. CDR3 nucleotides: TGTGCCACCAGCCTCGGGACGAGCGCCAGCACAGATACGCAGTATTTT. Translated: CATSLGTSASTDTQYF. Combining the CDR3 with reference TRBV15 and TRBJ2-3 gives the whole variable domain DAMVIQNPRYQVTQFGKPVTLSCSQTLNHNVMYWYQQKSSQAPKLLFHYYDKDFNNEADTPDNFQSRRPNTSFCFLDIRSPGLGDTAMYLCATSLGTSASTDTQYFGPGTRLTVL.

The chain recombines TRBV6-5 with TRBJ1-1; D remains unclear. The CDR3 spans 14 residues. CDR1 and CDR2 (germline): MNHEY, SVGAGI. Trimming shortened V by 2 bases and J by 0 bases, and 7 bases separated the two germline ends. The CDR3 loop is CASSYRRLNTEAFF. CDR3 DNA: TGTGCCAGCAGTTACCGCAGGTTGAACACTGAAGCTTTCTTT.

This chain connects TRBV7-2 to TRBJ1-2, with TRBD1 matching 8 bases. Germline CDR1 and CDR2: SGHTA and FQGNSA. Trimming took 5 bases from V and 8 from J; bases not matched to a gene: 7. The CDR3 is 13 amino acids. The chain's CDR3 is CASSTGQGRGYTF. DNA for the CDR3: TGTGCCAGCAGCACCGGACAGGGTCGGGGCTACACCTTC. Full variable domain (outside the CDR3, taken from reference TRBV7-2 and TRBJ1-2): GAGVSQSPSNKVTEKGKDVELRCDPISGHTALYWYRQSLGQGLEFLIYFQGNSAPDKSGLPSDRFSAERTGGSVSTLTIQRTQQEDSAVYLCASSTGQGRGYTFGSGTRLTVV.

This clone was picked up a small number of times. V gene TRBV5-1 combines with J gene TRBJ2-7; D gene ambiguous. This CDR3 is 13 amino acids long. Trimming took off 1 base at V and 3 bases at J, with 8 bases between the two ends. Germline values: CDR1 SGHRS, CDR2 YFSETQ. The CDR3 is CASSLPADYEQYF. In DNA, the CDR3 is TGCGCCAGCAGCTTGCCTGCAGACTACGAGCAGTACTTC.

The V call is TRBV23-1, the J call TRBJ2-1, with D possibly TRBD1 on 5 matching bases. TRBV23-1 counts as an open reading frame of uncertain function. Trimming removed 5 bases at V and 0 bases at J, with 8 bases between. The CDR3 sequence is 14 residues long. In DNA form, the CDR3 reads TGCGCCAGCAGTAGGGGAACCTCCTACAATGAGCAGTTCTTC. Translation gives CASSRGTSYNEQFF.

This clone was recorded a few times. The rearrangement uses TRBV9 and TRBJ2-5; D is unresolved. Germline assignment: CDR1 SGDLS and CDR2 YYNGEE. Trimming stripped 4 bases from V and 2 bases from J, with 9 bases between. There are 13 residues in the CDR3. The CDR3 DNA is TGTGCCAGCAGCTTAGGCCCTCAAGAGACCCAGTACTTC. Its protein product is CASSLGPQETQYF.

This clone was counted a few times. The chain uses TRBV4-2 and TRBJ1-6, with TRBD1 identical over 9 bases. With V trimmed by 5 bases and J by 5 bases, 4 bases remained unmatched. Germline V gene data show CDR1 as LGHNA and CDR2 as YNFKEQ. CDR3 length: 15 residues. The CDR3 is CASSLQGAHNSPLHF. The CDR3 DNA is TGTGCCAGCAGCTTACAGGGGGCTCATAATTCACCCCTCCACTTT.

V and J are TRBV2 and TRBJ1-6, with TRBD1 matching 9 bases. CDR3 length: 13 residues. Trimming removed 9 bases from V and 8 bases from J; junction bases left unmatched: 5. Germline V lookup: CDR1 SNHLY, CDR2 FYNNEI. CDR3 sequence (DNA): TGTGCCAGACAACAGGGGGCAGATTCACCCCTCCACTTT. It is translated as CARQQGADSPLHF.

This clone was counted only a few times. The chain is built from TRBV29-1 and TRBJ1-2; D may be TRBD1 (5 bases). Trimming pared 4 bases from V and 3 bases from J, leaving 12 bases between. The CDR3 is made up of 13 amino acids. Germline CDR1 and CDR2: SQVTM and ANQGSEA. DNA for the CDR3: TGCAGCGTTGCCAGGGACGAGTACTATGGCTACACCTTC. This translates into CSVARDEYYGYTF.

This clone was detected a few times. The chain carries TRBV2 and TRBJ2-7, with D maybe TRBD1 (5 bases). Germline loops: CDR1 SNHLY, CDR2 FYNNEI. This CDR3 has 12 amino acids. V lost 8 bases to trimming and J lost 3 bases, with 11 bases between them. CDR3 sequence: CASLREFYEQYF. In DNA, the CDR3 is TGTGCCAGCCTCAGGGAATTCTACGAGCAGTACTTC.

The gene calls are TRBV5-1 and TRBJ2-2, with TRBD1 matching over 10 bases. V lost 4 bases to trimming and J lost 7 bases; unmatched junction nucleotides: 7. This CDR3 is built from 15 residues. The germline CDR1 and CDR2 sequences are SGHRS and YFSETQ. CDR3 loop: CASSETGGKVGELFF. Here the CDR3 DNA reads TGCGCCAGCAGCGAGACAGGGGGCAAGGTCGGGGAGCTGTTTTTT. Complete variable domain (other parts from reference TRBV5-1 and TRBJ2-2): KAGVTQTPRYLIKTRGQQVTLSCSPISGHRSVSWYQQTPGQGLQFLFEYFSETQRNKGNFPGRFSGRQFSNSRSEMNVSTLELGDSALYLCASSETGGKVGELFFGEGSRLTVL.

The chain joins TRBV30 to TRBJ2-3; the match to TRBD2 covers 10 bases. CDR3 size: 14 residues. Trimming took 4 bases from V and 4 from J; bases not matched to a gene: 5. Germline V lookup: CDR1 GTSNPN, CDR2 SVGIG (reference sequence). The CDR3 sequence is CAWKAGGNADTQYF. The CDR3 bases are TGTGCCTGGAAAGCGGGGGGGAACGCAGATACGCAGTATTTT.

V and J are TRBV29-1 and TRBJ2-7; 8 bases are a match to TRBD1. CDR1 is SQVTM, CDR2 ANQGSEA, per germline. The ends lost 7 bases at V and 6 bases at J; junction bases unmatched: 5. The CDR3 is made up of 11 amino acids. The CDR3 protein is CSAQGAVEQYF. The CDR3 DNA is TGCAGCGCTCAGGGGGCGGTCGAGCAGTACTTC.

A few counts support this clone. The CDR3 DNA reads as TGCAGCGTTGCGGGCAGGGGCCCCACTGAAGCTTTCTTT. Its translation is CSVAGRGPTEAFF. V is TRBV29-1 and J is TRBJ1-1; a weak D match, TRBD1 (6 bases). The CDR3 spans 13 residues. Trimming left V 4 bases short and J 4 bases short, with 13 bases between. CDR1 is SQVTM, CDR2 ANQGSEA, per germline.

V and J are TRBV2 and TRBJ2-5; D is unclear. The germline gives CDR1 SNHLY, CDR2 FYNNEI. CDR3 size: 19 residues. The V end was cut by 4 bases, the J end by 1 base, with 25 bases between. CDR3 nucleotide sequence: TGTGCCAGCAGTGTACCCCGGGCCGGACCCGGCGGCACCCAAGAGACCCAGTACTTC. This sequence encodes CASSVPRAGPGGTQETQYF.

V and J are TRBV7-2 and TRBJ1-3; maybe TRBD1 (5 bases). Germline CDR1 is SGHTA and CDR2 is FQGNSA. This CDR3 comprises 14 residues. Trimming cost V 1 base and J 14 bases, with 18 bases left between them. The CDR3 loop reads CASSLDHAATALYF. CDR3 coding DNA: TGTGCCAGCAGCTTAGATCATGCGGCGACAGCCTTATATTTT.

The CDR3 region is CASRVSLQETQYF. The CDR3 bases are TGCGCCAGCAGGGTTTCGTTGCAAGAGACCCAGTACTTC. The rearrangement joins TRBV5-1 to TRBJ2-5; D gene ambiguous. The germline V gene has CDR1 SGHRS and CDR2 YFSETQ. The germline V and J ends were trimmed by 5 bases and 2 bases, with 10 bases remaining between them. The CDR3 runs 13 residues.

The rearrangement uses TRBV2 and TRBJ1-1, with D possibly TRBD1 on 6 matching bases. Trimming took off 6 bases at V and 8 bases at J, with 16 bases between the two ends. The V gene's germline CDR1 is SNHLY and CDR2 FYNNEI. CDR3 length equals 13 residues. The DNA of the CDR3 is TGTGCCAGCAGAAGGGGGGGTGGGACAGAAGCTTTCTTT. Amino acids: CASRRGGGTEAFF.

This clone occurred a few times. The chain is built from TRBV29-1 and TRBJ1-2; D unclear. Trimming left V 4 bases short and J 2 bases short, with 8 bases between. The CDR3 consists of 12 residues. Germline loops: CDR1 SQVTM, CDR2 ANQGSEA. The DNA for the CDR3 is TGCAGCGTTGGTTCGGGGAACTATGGCTACACCTTC. This sequence encodes CSVGSGNYGYTF.

The chain uses TRBV9 and TRBJ2-3, with 8 nucleotides matching TRBD2. The germline gives CDR1 SGDLS, CDR2 YYNGEE. J was trimmed by 2 bases and V by 3 bases; bases with no gene match: 2. The CDR3 contains 14 residues. CDR3 DNA: TGTGCCAGCAGCGCGGGACTAGACACAGATACGCAGTATTTT. Its protein product is CASSAGLDTDTQYF.

This clone appeared once. The chain has TRBV10-3 and TRBJ2-5; 10 bases are shared with TRBD2. Per the germline V gene, CDR1 is ENHRY and CDR2 is SYGVKD. The V and J ends lost 4 bases and 1 base, in that order; junction bases with no gene match: 3. The CDR3 length is 15 residues. CDR3 sequence (DNA): TGTGCCATCAGTGGAGAGCGGGGGGGCCAAGAGACCCAGTACTTC. It specifies CAISGERGGQETQYF.